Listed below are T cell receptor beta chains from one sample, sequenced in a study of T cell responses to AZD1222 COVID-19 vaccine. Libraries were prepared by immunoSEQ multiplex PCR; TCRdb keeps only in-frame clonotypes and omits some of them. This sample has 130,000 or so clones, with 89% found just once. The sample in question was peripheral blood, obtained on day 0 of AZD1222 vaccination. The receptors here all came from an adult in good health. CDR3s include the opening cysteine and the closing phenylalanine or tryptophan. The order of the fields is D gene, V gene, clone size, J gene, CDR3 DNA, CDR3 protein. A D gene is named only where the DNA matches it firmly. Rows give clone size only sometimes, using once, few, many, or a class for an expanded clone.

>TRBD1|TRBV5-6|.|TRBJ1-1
TGTGCCAGCAGCCAGGACAGGGGGAGGTACACTGAAGCTTTCTTT
CASSQDRGRYTEAFF
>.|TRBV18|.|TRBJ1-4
TGTGCCAGCTCACGGTGGGGGACCGCTAATGAAAAACTGTTTTTT
CASSRWGTANEKLFF
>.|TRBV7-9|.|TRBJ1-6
TGTGCCAGCAGCCTTATAGGTCGAGGGGCGAATAATTCACCCCTCCACTTT
CASSLIGRGANNSPLHF
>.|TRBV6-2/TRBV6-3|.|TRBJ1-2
TGTGCCAGCAGTTACTCCTATGGGACGGACATCTATGGCTACACCTTC
CASSYSYGTDIYGYTF
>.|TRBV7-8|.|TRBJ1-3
TGTGCCAGCAGCTTAGAAAGAATACCCTCTGGAAACACCATATATTTT
CASSLERIPSGNTIYF
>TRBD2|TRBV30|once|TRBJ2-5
TGTGCCTGGAGTGTAATAGCGGGGGGTGGGGAGACCCAGTACTTC
CAWSVIAGGGETQYF
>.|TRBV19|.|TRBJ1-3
TGTGCCAGTAGTCGGCCACTTGGCTCTGGAAACACCATATATTTT
CASSRPLGSGNTIYF
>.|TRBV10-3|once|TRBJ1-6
TGTGCCATCCTTCCTAGACAGGTGGGACCCGGGGGCTCCTATAATTCACCCCTCCACTTT
CAILPRQVGPGGSYNSPLHF
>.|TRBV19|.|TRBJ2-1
TGTGCCAGTAGCCTGGACAGTGAGGCCTACAATGAGCAGTTCTTC
CASSLDSEAYNEQFF
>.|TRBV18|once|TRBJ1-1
TGTGCCAGCTCACCGGACAGTCTGAACACTGAAGCTTTCTTT
CASSPDSLNTEAFF
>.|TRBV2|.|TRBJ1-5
TGTGCCAGCAGTGAATGGAGTCAGCCCCAGCATTTT
CASSEWSQPQHF
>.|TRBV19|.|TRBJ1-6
TGTGCCAGTGTCCGGGACAAGAATTCACCCCTCCACTTT
CASVRDKNSPLHF
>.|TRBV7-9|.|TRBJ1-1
TGTGCCAGCAGCTTAGCGTTGGGGGATGACAGAGGCGCTGAAGCTTTCTTT
CASSLALGDDRGAEAFF
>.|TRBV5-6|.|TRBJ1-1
TGTGCCAGCAGCTTGGTCCAGGTGAACACTGAAGCTTTCTTT
CASSLVQVNTEAFF
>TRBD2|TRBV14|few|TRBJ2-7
TGTGCCAGCAGCCAGGGGCGAGCGGGGGAGCAGTACTTC
CASSQGRAGEQYF
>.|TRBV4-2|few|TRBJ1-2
TGTGCCAGCAGCCAAGAAATTGCAGGGAGTTCCTATGGCTACACCTTC
CASSQEIAGSSYGYTF
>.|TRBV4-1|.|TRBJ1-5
TGCGCCAGCAGCCCAAACCTCAATCAGCCCCAGCATTTT
CASSPNLNQPQHF
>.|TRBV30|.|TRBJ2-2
TGTGCCTGGAACCTACTAGACACCGGGGAGCTGTTTTTT
CAWNLLDTGELFF
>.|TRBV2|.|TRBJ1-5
TGTGCCAGCATGGCGGACCGGAATCAGCCCCAGCATTTT
CASMADRNQPQHF
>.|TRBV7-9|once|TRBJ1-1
TGTGCCAGCAGCATTACAGGGAACACTGAAGCTTTCTTT
CASSITGNTEAFF
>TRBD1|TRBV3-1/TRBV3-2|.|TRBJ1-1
TGTGCCAGCAGCCCGCAACAGGGGGTCGGTGAAGCTTTCTTT
CASSPQQGVGEAFF
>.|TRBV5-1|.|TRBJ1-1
TGCGCCAGCAGCTTGGGGCCGGGGCCAAACACTGAAGCTTTCTTT
CASSLGPGPNTEAFF
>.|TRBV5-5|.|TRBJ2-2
TGTGCCAGCAGCTTTGGGACGGGAAACACCGGGGAGCTGTTTTTT
CASSFGTGNTGELFF
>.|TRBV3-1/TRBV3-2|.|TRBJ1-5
TGTGCCAGCAGCCAGGGTAATCAGCCCCAGCATTTT
CASSQGNQPQHF
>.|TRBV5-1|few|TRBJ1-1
TGCGCCAGCAGCGGCGACCCGAACACTGAAGCTTTCTTT
CASSGDPNTEAFF
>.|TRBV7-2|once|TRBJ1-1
TGTGCCAGCAGCTTCCAGGAGAACACTGAAGCTTTCTTT
CASSFQENTEAFF
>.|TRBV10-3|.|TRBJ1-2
TGTGCCATCAGTCGTATGTTTGATGGCTACACCTTC
CAISRMFDGYTF